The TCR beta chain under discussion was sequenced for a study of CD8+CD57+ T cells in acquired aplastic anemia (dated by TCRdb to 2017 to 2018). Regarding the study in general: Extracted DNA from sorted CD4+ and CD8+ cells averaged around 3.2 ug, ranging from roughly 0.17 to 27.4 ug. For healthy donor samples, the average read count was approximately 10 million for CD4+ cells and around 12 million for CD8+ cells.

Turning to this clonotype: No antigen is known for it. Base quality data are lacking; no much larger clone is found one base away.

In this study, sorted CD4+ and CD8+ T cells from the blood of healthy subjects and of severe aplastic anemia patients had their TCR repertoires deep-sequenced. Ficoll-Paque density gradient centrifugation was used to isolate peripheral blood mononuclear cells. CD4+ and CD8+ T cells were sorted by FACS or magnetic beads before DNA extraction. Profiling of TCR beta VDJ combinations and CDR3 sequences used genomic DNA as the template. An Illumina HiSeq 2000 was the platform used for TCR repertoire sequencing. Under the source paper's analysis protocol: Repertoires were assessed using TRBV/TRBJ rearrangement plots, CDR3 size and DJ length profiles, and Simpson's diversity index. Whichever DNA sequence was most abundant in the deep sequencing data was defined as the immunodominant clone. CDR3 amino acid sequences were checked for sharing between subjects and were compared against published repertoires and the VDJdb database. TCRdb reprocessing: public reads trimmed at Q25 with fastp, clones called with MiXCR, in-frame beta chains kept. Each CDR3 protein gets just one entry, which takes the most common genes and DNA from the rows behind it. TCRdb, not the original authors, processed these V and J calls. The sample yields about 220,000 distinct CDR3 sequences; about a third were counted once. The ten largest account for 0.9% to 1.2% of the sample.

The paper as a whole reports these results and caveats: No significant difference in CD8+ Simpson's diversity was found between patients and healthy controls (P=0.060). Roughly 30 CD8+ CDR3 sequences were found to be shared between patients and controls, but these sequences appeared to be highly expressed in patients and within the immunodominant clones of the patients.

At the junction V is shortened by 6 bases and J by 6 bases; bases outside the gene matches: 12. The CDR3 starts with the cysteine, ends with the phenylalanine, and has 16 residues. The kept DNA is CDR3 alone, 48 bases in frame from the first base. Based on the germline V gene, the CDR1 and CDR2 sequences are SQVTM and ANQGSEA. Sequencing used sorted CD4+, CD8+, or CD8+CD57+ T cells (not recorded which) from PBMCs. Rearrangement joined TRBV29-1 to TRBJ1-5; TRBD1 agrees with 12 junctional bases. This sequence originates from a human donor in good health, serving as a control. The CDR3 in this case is CSVKRPGQGAGQPQHF. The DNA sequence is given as TGCAGCGTGAAAAGACCGGGACAGGGGGCAGGTCAGCCCCAGCATTTT.